This T cell receptor (beta chain) came from a study of monozygotic twins with inflammatory bowel disease. Whole blood supplied total RNA, and T cells were not sorted. TCRalpha and TCRbeta cDNA went through nested PCRs of roughly 16 and 10 cycles, two in total. TCRdb processed the 5' RACE reads again and assigns one entry to each CDR3 protein, with no DNA. The sample shows some 400,000 distinct CDR3 sequences, and roughly 2.3% sits with its ten largest clones. As to this clonotype: The antigen is unknown.

CDR3 length equals 13 residues. General study findings and limits: Whereas healthy co-twins had higher TCRbeta diversity (inverse Simpson), IBD patients had lower diversity.

The sequencing input was blood. The sequence was obtained from a human donor with ulcerative colitis or Crohn's disease, or a healthy co-twin of an affected twin (not recorded which). The genes are TRBV12-3 or TRBV12-4 and TRBJ1-4. CDR3 loop: CASNRPGGEKLFF.